This T cell receptor (beta chain) was documented in a study of breast tumors, draining lymph nodes, adjacent tissues. Samples came from axillary lymph nodes draining the breast cancer. TCRdb used MiXCR to reprocess the multiplex PCR reads, holding one entry per CDR3 protein. The sample has approximately 250,000 distinct CDR3 sequences, around 34% seen once; the top ten hold approximately 3.7%. The CDR3 is 19 amino acids. Per germline, CDR1 LNHNV and CDR2 YYDKDF (reference sequence). The ends were cut back, 5 bases at V and 1 base at J, with 24 bases in the middle. The genes are TRBV15 and TRBJ2-1; D perhaps matches TRBD2 (5 bases). The sequence came from a female donor with breast cancer. Some clones in this sample may be carry-over from other donors' samples. Sequenced material: axillary lymph node tissue. The CDR3 reads CATSPASSLVSGSYNEQFF. The DNA of the CDR3 is TGTGCCACCAGCCCCGCCAGCAGCTTGGTTTCGGGATCCTACAATGAGCAGTTCTTC.